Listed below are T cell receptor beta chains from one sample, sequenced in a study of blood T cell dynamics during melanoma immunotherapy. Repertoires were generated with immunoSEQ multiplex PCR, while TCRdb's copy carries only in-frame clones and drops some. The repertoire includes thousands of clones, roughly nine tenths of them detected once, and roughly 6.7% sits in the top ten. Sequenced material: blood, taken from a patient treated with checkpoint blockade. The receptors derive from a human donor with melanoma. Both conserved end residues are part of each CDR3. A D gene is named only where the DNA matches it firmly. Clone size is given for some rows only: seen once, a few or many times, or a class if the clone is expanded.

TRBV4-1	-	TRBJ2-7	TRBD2	TGCGCCAGCAGCCAAGAACGACTAGCCAGCGAGCAGTACTTC	CASSQERLASEQYF
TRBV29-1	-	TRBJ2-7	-	TGCAGCGTTGAGACAAGTCTTTACGAGCAGTACTTC	CSVETSLYEQYF
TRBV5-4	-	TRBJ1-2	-	TGTGCCAGCCTAAATCCGGGCGGCTATGGCTACACCTTC	CASLNPGGYGYTF
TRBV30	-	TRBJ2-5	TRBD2	TGTGCCTGCGGACTAGCGGGGGGGCCGCGGGAGACCCAGTACTTC	CACGLAGGPRETQYF
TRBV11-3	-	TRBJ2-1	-	TGTGCCAGCAGCCGACTGGCAGGGGCTATAGTCTTC	CASSRLAGAIVF
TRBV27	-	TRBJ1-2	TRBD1	TGTGCCAGCAGTCCGTGGGTCAGGGGGGACTATGGCTACACCTTC	CASSPWVRGDYGYTF
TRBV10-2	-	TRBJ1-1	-	TGCGCCAGCAGTGAGAATACCCCCGGGCGGGCTTTCTTT	CASSENTPGRAFF
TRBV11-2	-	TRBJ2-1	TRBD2	TGTGCCAGCAGCTTGAGCGGGAGGGTCCAAAAGAGACACAATGAGCAGTTCTTC	CASSLSGRVQKRHNEQFF
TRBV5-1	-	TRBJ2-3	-	TGCGCCAGCAGCTTGGATGCCGGTAGCACAGATACGCAGTATTTT	CASSLDAGSTDTQYF
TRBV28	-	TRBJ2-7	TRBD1	TGTGCCAGCAGCCCCCTAGGGACAGGAGGTACCTACGAGCAGTACTTC	CASSPLGTGGTYEQYF
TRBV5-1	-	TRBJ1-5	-	TGCGCCAGCAGCTTGGTGGGGGGGGAACAGCCCCAGCATTTT	CASSLVGGEQPQHF
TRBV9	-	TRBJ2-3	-	TGTGCCAGCAGCGTAAGTGGATCTAGCACAGATACGCAGTATTTT	CASSVSGSSTDTQYF
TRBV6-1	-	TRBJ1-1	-	TGTGGGCTACGGGGGAACCAAGCTTTCTTT	CGLRGNQAFF
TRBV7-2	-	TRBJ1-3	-	TGTGCCAGCAGCTTAGTAGGGGGGGCGAGCTCTGGAAACACCATATATTTT	CASSLVGGASSGNTIYF
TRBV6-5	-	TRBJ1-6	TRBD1	TGTGCCAGCAGTACCGGGACAGGAAATTCACCCCTCCACTTT	CASSTGTGNSPLHF
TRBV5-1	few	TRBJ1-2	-	TGCGCCAGCAGCCTGGACGGACAGCAGATTAAATTTTATGGCTACACCTTC	CASSLDGQQIKFYGYTF